A single sample is the source of the 5 T cell receptor beta chains below, sequenced in a study of blood T cell repertoires in COVID-19. This table comes from immunoSEQ multiplex PCR, and its TCRdb copy is limited to in-frame clones, with some not included. Of 100,000 to 150,000 clones in the sample, 80% were seen once. Material for sequencing was peripheral blood. These receptors originate from a man between 60 and 75 years old with active or convalescent COVID-19.

The gene calls are TRBV9 and TRBJ2-1; 7 nucleotides line up with TRBD1. V shed 2 bases and J 0 bases; nucleotides not matched to a gene: 14. The germline CDR1 and CDR2 sequences are SGDLS and YYNGEE. The CDR3 has 19 residues. The CDR3, as DNA: TGTGCCAGCAGCGTTAGGGACAGAAATCTTTTAAGCTCCTACAATGAGCAGTTCTTC. Amino acid sequence: CASSVRDRNLLSSYNEQFF.

As DNA, the CDR3 is TGCGCCAGCAGCTCTCAAAGCGGGAGGACCGAGCAGTACTTC. Translated, it gives CASSSQSGRTEQYF. The J gene is TRBJ2-7, the V gene TRBV4-1; 9 bases fit TRBD2. Trimming at V came to 5 bases and at J to 6 bases, leaving 8 bases not matched to a gene. The length of the CDR3 is 14 residues. CDR1 is MGHRA, CDR2 YSYEKL, per germline.

The CDR3 DNA reads TGTGCCACCTCTACTAGGGCCTCTGGAAACACCATATATTTT. Translated, it gives CATSTRASGNTIYF. The gene calls are TRBV5-4 and TRBJ1-3; D gene unclear. V lost 9 bases and J lost 0, with 13 bases in between. CDR1 and CDR2 from the germline V gene are SGHNT and YYREEE (reference sequence). The length of the CDR3 is 14 residues.

The genes are TRBV4-1 and TRBJ2-1, with D possibly TRBD2 on 5 matching bases. Germline CDR1 reads MGHRA; CDR2 reads YSYEKL. The V gene lost 1 base and the J gene lost 6 bases, with 13 bases spanning the gap. The CDR3 length is 15 residues. Here the CDR3 reads CASSQAGGKSNEQFF. The CDR3 nucleotides are TGCGCCAGCAGCCAAGCTGGAGGTAAATCCAATGAGCAGTTCTTC.

Here the CDR3 reads CAVGTSGRIGRQYF. DNA for the CDR3: TGTGCCGTTGGAACTAGCGGGAGAATCGGGAGGCAGTATTTT. The chain has TRBV3-1 (or the pseudogene TRBV3-2) and TRBJ2-3; TRBD2 matches 11 bases. J was trimmed by 11 bases and V by 11 bases; bases with no gene match: 15. CDR3 length: 14 amino acids. CDR1 is LGHDT and CDR2 is YNNKEL in the germline V gene (reference sequence).